This passage covers 28 T cell receptor beta chains from one sample sequenced in a study of OX40 agonist ivuxolimab in advanced cancers. Measured with immunoSEQ multiplex PCR; TCRdb has only the in-frame clones, and not every one. The sample has about 60,000 clones; about 89% are singletons. The material sequenced was CD4+ or CD8+ T cells sorted from blood, taken in a trial of the OX40 agonist ivuxolimab. Every receptor here comes from an adult with an advanced solid tumor such as melanoma, head and neck, liver or kidney cancer.

This chain connects TRBV9 to TRBJ2-1; D perhaps matches TRBD2 (6 bases). The CDR3 runs to 17 residues. Germline lookup yields CDR1 SGDLS and CDR2 YYNGEE. Trimming left V 0 bases short and J 9 bases short, with 22 bases between. The CDR3 DNA is TGTGCCAGCAGCGTAGCCGGTAGCGGCACGCCGTTTGGTGAGCAGTTCTTC. Its translation is CASSVAGSGTPFGEQFF.

The chain employs TRBV19 and TRBJ1-2, with D possibly matching TRBD1 (6 bases). Per germline, CDR1 LNHDA and CDR2 SQIVND (reference sequence). This CDR3 has 15 residues. Trimming removed 3 bases at V and 7 bases at J, with 18 bases between. CDR3 coding DNA: TGTGCCAGTAGTATGGATGGAGGGGGACAACTTGGCTACACCTTC. The encoded protein is CASSMDGGGQLGYTF.

The chain carries TRBV29-1 and TRBJ1-2; TRBD1 matches 7 bases. From germline, CDR1 is SQVTM and CDR2 ANQGSEA. The CDR3 is made up of 17 amino acids. V trimming: 4 bases; J trimming: 2 bases; junction bases outside the gene matches: 16. CDR3 sequence: CSVVEARGENLNYGYTF. The CDR3, as DNA: TGCAGCGTTGTCGAGGCCAGGGGGGAAAACTTGAACTATGGCTACACCTTC.

This chain uses TRBV19 with TRBJ2-1; 7 bases line up with TRBD2. The CDR3 extends over 13 amino acids. Trimming took 3 bases from V and 6 from J; bases not matched to a gene: 2. Per germline, CDR1 LNHDA and CDR2 SQIVND (reference sequence). The DNA of the CDR3 is TGTGCCAGTAGTATGGGAGGGTCCAATGAGCAGTTCTTC. Amino acid sequence: CASSMGGSNEQFF.

The rearrangement links TRBV15 to TRBJ2-7; 10 nucleotides match TRBD2. The germline V gene has CDR1 LNHNV and CDR2 YYDKDF (reference sequence). Trimming took 0 bases from V and 3 from J; bases not matched to a gene: 11. This CDR3 is built from 18 residues. In DNA, the CDR3 is TGTGCCACCAGCAGAGATTGGGTAGCGGGAGGCGCAAGCTACGAGCAGTACTTC. This encodes CATSRDWVAGGASYEQYF.

The chain recombines TRBV4-2 with TRBJ1-4; D is ambiguous. This CDR3 contains 13 residues. Deletions cut 0 bases from V and 4 bases from J, with 3 bases between. Germline V lookup: CDR1 LGHNA, CDR2 YNFKEQ. CDR3 residues: CASSQEGNEKLFF. The DNA of the CDR3 is TGTGCCAGCAGCCAAGAGGGTAATGAAAAACTGTTTTTT.

This chain joins TRBV4-1 and TRBJ2-1; no clear D. V dropped 1 base and J dropped 7 bases, with 11 bases sitting between them. CDR1 MGHRA and CDR2 YSYEKL come from the germline V gene. This CDR3 is built from 14 residues. As DNA, the CDR3 is TGCGCCAGCAGCCAAGCTCTCTCAGCTAATGAGCAGTTCTTC. Translation gives CASSQALSANEQFF.

V gene TRBV28 combines with J gene TRBJ2-1; unclear D gene. CDR3 length equals 15 residues. Germline V gives CDR1 MDHEN, CDR2 SYDVKM. V gave up 2 bases and J gave up 8 bases, with 16 bases separating them. The CDR3 sequence is CASSLLVMVAYEQFF. The CDR3 DNA reads TGTGCCAGCAGTTTACTTGTTATGGTGGCGTATGAGCAGTTCTTC.

The table lists this clone with a count of one. The rearrangement links TRBV28 to TRBJ2-1; D is ambiguous. V lost 3 bases to trimming and J lost 0 bases, with 9 bases between them. This CDR3 has 15 amino acids. The germline gives CDR1 MDHEN, CDR2 SYDVKM. CDR3 protein: CASSFAASSYNEQFF. As DNA, the CDR3 is TGTGCCAGCAGTTTCGCGGCCAGCTCCTACAATGAGCAGTTCTTC.

Here the CDR3 reads CASSLSFEACDEQYV. For the CDR3, the DNA is TGTGCTAGCAGCTTATCTTTCGAGGCTTGCGACGAGCAGTACGTC. This chain links TRBV7-7 with TRBJ2-7; D remains unclear. Germline loops: CDR1 SSHAT, CDR2 FNYEAQ (reference sequence). This CDR3 has 15 amino acids.

This clone is medium-sized (0.01 to 0.1%). This chain connects TRBV25-1 to TRBJ2-2; possible D gene TRBD2, 5 bases. This CDR3 contains 14 residues. The germline gives CDR1 MGHDK, CDR2 SYGVNS. V was clipped by 6 bases and J by 4 bases, with 12 bases between them. In DNA form, the CDR3 reads TGTGCCAGCAGAGAGGGATTGATCACCGGGGAGCTGTTTTTT. Protein sequence: CASREGLITGELFF.

The V and J genes are TRBV7-9 and TRBJ1-1; D remains ambiguous. This CDR3 comprises 14 residues. Trimming pared 1 base from V and 1 base from J, leaving 7 bases between. The germline V gene encodes CDR1 SEHNR and CDR2 FQNEAQ (reference sequence). CDR3 bases: TGTGCCAGCAGCTTAGTAGCTGCGAACACTGAAGCTTTCTTT. Its protein product is CASSLVAANTEAFF.

This clone was seen a handful of times. CDR3 residues: CASSFNMEKLFF. CDR3 bases: TGTGCCAGCAGTTTCAACATGGAGAAACTGTTTTTT. The chain links TRBV27 to TRBJ1-4, with unresolved D. This CDR3 comprises 12 residues. Trimming took 3 bases from V and 11 from J, leaving 10 bases between them. CDR1 and CDR2 from the germline V gene are MNHEY and SMNVEV (reference sequence).

V gene TRBV6-5 combines with J gene TRBJ2-7; the D gene could be TRBD1 or TRBD2 (6 bases each). Germline assignment: CDR1 MNHEY and CDR2 SVGAGI. V lost 2 bases to trimming and J lost 6 bases, with 14 bases between them. This CDR3 is built from 14 residues. The CDR3 DNA is TGTGCCAGCAGTTACGTTAGCGGAGGGGGCGAGCAGTACTTC. It encodes CASSYVSGGGEQYF.

The chain recombines TRBV2 with TRBJ2-5; 7 positions agree with TRBD2. J was trimmed by 5 bases and V by 1 base; bases with no gene match: 4. Germline CDR1 and CDR2: SNHLY and FYNNEI. This CDR3 has 14 amino acids. CDR3 amino acids: CASSEVWEGETQYF. The CDR3 nucleotides are TGTGCCAGCAGTGAAGTATGGGAGGGGGAGACCCAGTACTTC.

The chain couples TRBV4-1 to TRBJ1-5; D is unresolved. The germline gives CDR1 MGHRA, CDR2 YSYEKL. With 4 bases removed from V and 0 bases from J, the gap between germline ends came to 4 bases. The CDR3 loop spans 13 amino acids. The CDR3 sequence is CASSRASNQPQHF. The CDR3 DNA reads as TGCGCCAGCAGCCGCGCTAGCAATCAGCCCCAGCATTTT.

The V and J genes are TRBV28 and TRBJ2-7; D unclear. V gave up 5 bases and J gave up 4 bases, with 12 bases separating them. This CDR3 has 13 amino acids. The V gene's germline CDR1 is MDHEN and CDR2 SYDVKM. The CDR3 DNA sequence: TGTGCCAGCAGTCATAGGGCCGGGTACGAGCAGTACTTC. Protein sequence: CASSHRAGYEQYF.

The chain is built from TRBV19 and TRBJ2-1, with 10 bases identical to TRBD2. This CDR3 spans 14 amino acids. Trimming at V came to 7 bases and at J to 8 bases, leaving 8 bases not matched to a gene. Germline lookup yields CDR1 LNHDA and CDR2 SQIVND (reference sequence). CDR3 sequence: CASMASGRAYEQFF. The CDR3, as DNA: TGTGCCAGTATGGCCAGCGGGAGGGCCTATGAGCAGTTCTTC.

This clone was seen a few times. V gene TRBV11-2 combines with J gene TRBJ2-1; TRBD1 matches 10 bases. V lost 4 bases to trimming and J lost 6 bases; unmatched junction nucleotides: 3. The CDR3 is 14 amino acids. Germline CDR1 and CDR2: SGHAT and FQNNGV. CDR3 residues: CASSSRTGGNEQFF. The CDR3 DNA is TGTGCCAGCAGCTCCCGGACAGGGGGCAATGAGCAGTTCTTC.

The chain uses TRBV11-2 and TRBJ2-5; 12 bases are a match to TRBD2. Germline V gene data show CDR1 as SGHAT and CDR2 as FQNNGV. The CDR3 consists of 17 residues. Trimming took 0 bases from V and 4 from J; bases not matched to a gene: 6. The CDR3 sequence is CASSLDLAGGPIETQYF. CDR3 DNA sequence: TGTGCCAGCAGCTTAGATCTAGCGGGAGGGCCTATAGAGACCCAGTACTTC.

The rearrangement uses TRBV28 and TRBJ2-2; TRBD2 agrees at 7 bases. The V gene end was trimmed by 3 bases and the J gene end by 7 bases; junction bases not matched to a gene: 11. The CDR3 is 16 amino acids. The V gene's germline CDR1 is MDHEN and CDR2 SYDVKM. The CDR3 reads CASSFLGQRGSGELFF. CDR3 nucleotide sequence: TGTGCCAGCAGTTTTCTAGGCCAGCGGGGTAGCGGGGAGCTGTTTTTT.

The V gene is TRBV4-1, the J gene TRBJ1-2; TRBD1 agrees at 8 bases. Germline lookup yields CDR1 MGHRA and CDR2 YSYEKL. V lost 1 base to trimming and J lost 6 bases; unmatched junction nucleotides: 13. The CDR3 contains 17 residues. CDR3: CASSQVVLDRGRNGYTF. The CDR3 DNA sequence: TGCGCCAGCAGCCAAGTTGTTCTAGACAGGGGCCGGAATGGCTACACCTTC.

The chain couples TRBV15 to TRBJ2-7, with a tentative D call TRBD1 (6 bases). The V gene's germline CDR1 is LNHNV and CDR2 YYDKDF (reference sequence). V lost 5 bases to trimming and J lost 0 bases, with 14 bases between them. The CDR3 covers 15 residues. This CDR3 is CATSLVGDNSYEQYF. Here the CDR3 DNA reads TGTGCCACCAGCCTGGTGGGGGACAACTCCTACGAGCAGTACTTC. Together with reference TRBV15 and TRBJ2-7, the CDR3 gives the full variable domain: DAMVIQNPRYQVTQFGKPVTLSCSQTLNHNVMYWYQQKSSQAPKLLFHYYDKDFNNEADTPDNFQSRRPNTSFCFLDIRSPGLGDTAMYLCATSLVGDNSYEQYFGPGTRLTVT.

The chain carries TRBV7-3 and TRBJ2-3; the D gene could be TRBD1 or TRBD2 (5 bases each). Trimming removed 1 base from V and 4 bases from J, with 9 bases in between. The V gene's germline CDR1 is SGHTA and CDR2 FQGTGA. The CDR3 loop spans 14 amino acids. In DNA, the CDR3 is TGTGCCAGCAGCTTAAGAGGGGAAGCAGATACGCAGTATTTT. Protein product: CASSLRGEADTQYF.

The V and J genes are TRBV11-3 and TRBJ2-1; D is ambiguous. CDR3 length: 13 amino acids. V was clipped by 5 bases and J by 12 bases, with 17 bases between them. Germline lookup yields CDR1 SGHNT and CDR2 YENEEA. Written as DNA, the CDR3 is TGTGCCAGCAGCGATCCCGGGTCTCCTAGGCAGTTCTTC. Translating gives CASSDPGSPRQFF.

The V gene is TRBV6-5, the J gene TRBJ2-2; 9 positions agree with TRBD1. In germline, CDR1 is MNHEY, CDR2 SVGAGI. The CDR3 consists of 13 residues. V was pared by 0 bases and J by 14 bases, with 4 bases of the junction left unmatched. The CDR3 reads CASSYSNRGRLFF. The CDR3 DNA reads TGTGCCAGCAGTTACTCGAACAGGGGGCGCCTGTTTTTT.

The rearrangement links TRBV7-8 to TRBJ1-2; D is ambiguous. Trimming took off 2 bases at V and 0 bases at J, with 10 bases between the two ends. CDR1 SGHVS and CDR2 FQNEAQ come from the germline V gene. This CDR3 has 15 amino acids. The CDR3 region has the DNA TGTGCCAGCAGCTTAAAAAGACACACTAACTATGGCTACACCTTC. Translated, it gives CASSLKRHTNYGYTF. The whole variable domain, remainder taken from reference TRBV7-8 and TRBJ1-2, is GAGVSQSPRYKVAKRGQDVALRCDPISGHVSLFWYQQALGQGPEFLTYFQNEAQLDKSGLPSDRFFAERPEGSVSTLKIQRTQQEDSAVYLCASSLKRHTNYGYTFGSGTRLTVV.

V gene TRBV18 combines with J gene TRBJ2-7; TRBD1 might be the D (6 bases). The V end was cut by 2 bases, the J end by 4 bases, with 12 bases between. The CDR3 loop spans 14 amino acids. The germline V gene has CDR1 KGHSH and CDR2 LQKENI. The CDR3 protein is CASSPVQGSYEQYV. The CDR3 DNA reads as TGTGCCAGCTCACCAGTTCAGGGGTCTTACGAGCAGTACGTC.